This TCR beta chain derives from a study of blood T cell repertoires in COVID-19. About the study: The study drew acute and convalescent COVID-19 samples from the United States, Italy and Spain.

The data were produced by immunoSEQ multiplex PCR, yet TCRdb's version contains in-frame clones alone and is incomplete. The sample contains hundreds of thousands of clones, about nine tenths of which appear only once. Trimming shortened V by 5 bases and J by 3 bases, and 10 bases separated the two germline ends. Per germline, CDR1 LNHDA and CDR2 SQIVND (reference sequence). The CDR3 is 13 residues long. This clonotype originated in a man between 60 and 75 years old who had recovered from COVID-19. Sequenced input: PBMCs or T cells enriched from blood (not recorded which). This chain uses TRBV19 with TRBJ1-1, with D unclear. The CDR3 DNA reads TGTGCCAGTAGTTCCCTGCGGGACACTGAAGCTTTCTTT. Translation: CASSSLRDTEAFF.